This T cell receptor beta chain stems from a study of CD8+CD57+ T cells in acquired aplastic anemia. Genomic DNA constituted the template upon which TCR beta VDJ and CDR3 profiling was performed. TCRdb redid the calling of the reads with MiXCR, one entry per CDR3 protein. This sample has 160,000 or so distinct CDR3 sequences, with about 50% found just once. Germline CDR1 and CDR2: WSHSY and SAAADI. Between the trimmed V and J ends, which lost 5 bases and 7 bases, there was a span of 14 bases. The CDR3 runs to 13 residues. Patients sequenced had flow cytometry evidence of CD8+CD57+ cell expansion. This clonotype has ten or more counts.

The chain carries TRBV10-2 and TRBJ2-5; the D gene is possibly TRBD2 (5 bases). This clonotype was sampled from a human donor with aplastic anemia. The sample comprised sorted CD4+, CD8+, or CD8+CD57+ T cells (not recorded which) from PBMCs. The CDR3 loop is CASSSTIKGTQYF. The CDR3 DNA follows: TGCGCCAGCAGTTCGACTATCAAAGGGACCCAGTACTTC.